A single sample gave rise to the 13 T cell receptor beta chains below, sequenced in a study of cytomegalovirus exposure and HLA in healthy donors. PCR involved 60 Vbeta and 13 Jbeta primers. The repertoire was sequenced with immunoSEQ multiplex PCR; TCRdb's copy has only in-frame clones and lacks some. The sample holds 130,000 or so clones, roughly four fifths seen once. The sample consisted of PBMCs. These receptors all come from a woman aged 40 to 50 in good health and CMV-seronegative.

Only a few counts were recorded for this clone. This chain uses TRBV7-9 with TRBJ1-2, with D perhaps TRBD1 (5 bases). The CDR3 spans 13 residues. Germline V lookup: CDR1 SEHNR, CDR2 FQNEAQ (reference sequence). V shed 4 bases and J shed 4 bases, with 10 bases lying between them. The CDR3 DNA reads as TGTGCCAGCAGCTCGACAGCCTTCTATGGCTACACCTTC. Its translation is CASSSTAFYGYTF.

The chain carries TRBV7-3 and TRBJ2-3; 7 bases are shared with TRBD2. The CDR3 length is 15 residues. V lost 1 base and J lost 4; bases outside the gene matches: 5. The germline V gene encodes CDR1 SGHTA and CDR2 FQGTGA. Written as DNA, the CDR3 is TGTGCCAGCAGCTTAAGCGGGAGTGGTCCAGATACGCAGTATTTT. Encoded protein: CASSLSGSGPDTQYF.

The rearrangement links TRBV7-2 to TRBJ2-1, with D perhaps matching TRBD1 (6 bases). Deletions cut 6 bases from V and 8 bases from J, with 14 bases between. The CDR3 contains 13 residues. Germline CDR1 reads SGHTA; CDR2 reads FQGNSA. CDR3 sequence reads: CASRTTQGDEQFF. DNA of the CDR3: TGTGCCAGCAGGACAACACAGGGCGATGAGCAGTTCTTC.

The rearrangement uses TRBV6-5 and TRBJ2-7; weak D call: TRBD2 (6 bases). Germline V gene sequence: CDR1 MNHEY, CDR2 SVGAGI. This CDR3 is 13 amino acids long. V dropped 4 bases and J dropped 0 bases, with 7 bases sitting between them. The CDR3 DNA reads as TGTGCCAGCAGTTGGCGGGACTCCTACGAGCAGTACTTC. As protein: CASSWRDSYEQYF.

The chain is built from TRBV25-1 and TRBJ2-7, with TRBD1 as a possible D gene (6 bases). Trimming left V 2 bases short and J 2 bases short, with 16 bases between. The CDR3 is made up of 16 amino acids. Germline values: CDR1 MGHDK, CDR2 SYGVNS. The CDR3 loop is CASSERDILGAYEQYF. CDR3 nucleotides: TGTGCCAGCAGTGAACGGGACATCCTCGGCGCCTACGAGCAGTACTTC.

The chain is built from TRBV4-2 and TRBJ2-7; TRBD2 agrees at 7 bases. The CDR3 contains 16 residues. The V gene's germline CDR1 is LGHNA and CDR2 YNFKEQ. Trimming removed 0 bases from V and 4 bases from J; junction bases left unmatched: 9. The CDR3 loop is CASSQDATSIFYEQYF. For the CDR3, the DNA is TGTGCCAGCAGCCAAGACGCGACTAGCATTTTTTACGAGCAGTACTTC.

V is TRBV15 and J is TRBJ2-3; the D gene is possibly TRBD2 (5 bases). The CDR3 spans 15 residues. The germline V and J ends were trimmed by 0 bases and 2 bases, with 9 bases remaining between them. Germline V gives CDR1 LNHNV, CDR2 YYDKDF (reference sequence). This CDR3 is CATSREPSYTDTQYF. The CDR3 DNA is TGTGCCACCAGCAGAGAGCCTAGCTACACAGATACGCAGTATTTT.

The rearrangement joins TRBV7-2 to TRBJ2-3, with 11 bases matching TRBD2. This CDR3 spans 15 amino acids. Germline CDR1 and CDR2: SGHTA and FQGNSA. V gave up 5 bases and J gave up 3 bases; unmatched junction bases: 4. In DNA form, the CDR3 reads TGTGCCAGCAGCCGACTAGCGGGAAGTACAGATACGCAGTATTTT. The encoded protein is CASSRLAGSTDTQYF.

The chain has TRBV14 and TRBJ2-2; the match to TRBD2 covers 7 bases. V was pared by 4 bases and J by 7 bases, with 6 bases of the junction left unmatched. This CDR3 comprises 14 residues. CDR1 and CDR2 from the germline V gene are SGHDN and FVKESK. CDR3 sequence (DNA): TGTGCCAGCAGCCCAGCGGGAAGGAGCGGGGAGCTGTTTTTT. Translation: CASSPAGRSGELFF.

The genes are TRBV20-1 and TRBJ2-1; D is undetermined. This CDR3 is built from 11 residues. Deletions cut 2 bases from V and 4 bases from J, with 3 bases between. Germline-derived CDR1 and CDR2 are DFQATT and SNEGSKA (reference sequence). Written as DNA, the CDR3 is TGCAGTGCTAGAACTTACAATGAGCAGTTCTTC. Its protein is CSARTYNEQFF.

This clone was detected a few times. CDR3 coding DNA: TGCGCCAGCAGTGAGTCGTACAGGAACACTGAAGCTTTCTTT. Protein product: CASSESYRNTEAFF. The chain has TRBV10-1 and TRBJ1-1, with D uncertain. Per germline, CDR1 WNHNN and CDR2 SYGVQD (reference sequence). This CDR3 region has 14 residues. V was cut by 0 bases and J by 1 base, with 6 bases left in between.

The chain has TRBV28 and TRBJ2-3, with 9 bases matching TRBD2. There are 15 residues in the CDR3. The V gene's germline CDR1 is MDHEN and CDR2 SYDVKM. J gave up 2 bases and V 3 bases, and 3 bases lay outside the gene matches. The DNA of the CDR3 is TGTGCCAGCAGTTTGACTAGCGGTTACACAGATACGCAGTATTTT. This codes for CASSLTSGYTDTQYF.

This rearrangement joins TRBV2 to TRBJ1-3; unclear D gene. CDR1 and CDR2 (germline): SNHLY, FYNNEI. V lost 6 bases, J lost 0 bases, and 9 bases lay in between. The CDR3 spans 14 residues. CDR3 in amino acids: CASSREHSGNTIYF. In DNA form, the CDR3 reads TGTGCCAGCAGCCGGGAACACTCTGGAAACACCATATATTTT.